This T cell receptor beta chain was profiled in a study of cytomegalovirus exposure and HLA in healthy donors. Study-level points and caveats: There were over 150 TCR beta chains listed as cytomegalovirus-associated. Cytomegalovirus status was reportedly diagnosed by the classifier with high specificity and sensitivity.

Comments on this clone: Antigen: not known.

Assay used: immunoSEQ multiplex PCR; TCRdb lists only in-frame clones, some missing. This table has roughly 150,000 clones, about 96% appearing once. Germline V gene lookup returns CDR1 SQVTM and CDR2 ANQGSEA. This CDR3 spans 14 amino acids. V was clipped by 2 bases and J by 5 bases, with 15 bases between them. The chain recombines TRBV29-1 with TRBJ1-1; D gene ambiguous. This receptor was identified in a young woman in good health and CMV-seronegative. Sequenced sample: PBMCs. The CDR3 DNA follows: TGCAGCGTTGAATGGGGAGGCGTAGGAACTGAAGCTTTCTTT. Encoded protein: CSVEWGGVGTEAFF.